This record concerns one T cell receptor (beta chain) sequence. Its target antigen remains unknown. Base quality data are lacking; no much larger clone is found one base away. The cohort was made up of 666 healthy bone marrow donors. Cohort members were all nominally healthy when sampled, although unrecorded immune exposures were likely present. Of the approximately 700 cohort members, fewer than 300 had positive CMV serostatus and 350 to 400 had negative CMV serostatus, and CMV serostatus was not recorded for the donor. Every donor gave a peripheral blood sample, and the peripheral blood mononuclear cells from that sample were used for TCR beta sequencing. Genomic DNA was extracted from the blood cell samples with the Qiagen DNeasy Blood Extraction Kit. Library creation used the immunoSEQ multiplex PCR assay. The multiplex PCR relied on a mix of 60 forward primers for TCR Vbeta segments and 13 reverse primers for TCR Jbeta segments. A multiplex PCR assay on genomic DNA amplified the CDR3 region of rearranged TCR beta genes. On the Illumina HiSeq System, the amplified TCR beta libraries were sequenced as 87-base-pair reads. In the paper's pipeline: In a later analysis, about 80 million unique TCR beta chains were counted across the 500 to 850 repertoires, and around 11 million of these chains were shared by at least two donors. Raw reads were error-corrected and collapsed into unique sequences by a nearest-neighbor algorithm in which closely related sequences were merged to remove PCR and sequencing errors. To assign V, D and J gene segments, CDR3 sequences were aligned to IMGT reference sequences. For a sequence to be retained, a match of at least six nucleotides was required to both a V gene segment and a J gene segment. A rearrangement was called productive if the CDR3 had no stop codons and remained in frame with V and J, and every other rearrangement was called non-productive. CDR3 was defined by IMGT convention, running from the second conserved V-encoded cysteine to the conserved J-encoded phenylalanine. The earlier analysis of 500 to 600 of the donors excluded sequences that lacked an unambiguous match to a single V gene segment. An earlier analysis of approximately 590 of the donors called V segments functional above 56.7% productive rearrangements and segregating when the between-donor standard deviation exceeded 5%. To diagnose cytomegalovirus status from the catalog of TCR beta chain sequences, a statistical classification framework was built. A later analysis assigned V and J genes by comparing TCR nucleotide sequences with IMGT/GENE-DB human TR gene sequences. A later analysis assigned CDR3 sequences and most-parsimonious VDJ recombination scenarios with the TCRdist pipeline. A later analysis defined each TCR beta chain by its CDR3 amino acid sequence plus V-gene family, and excluded reads lacking a unique V-gene family. To address suspected cross-contamination and a sequencing artifact, a later analysis removed a few hundred highly shared, low-generation-probability nucleotide sequences. For each public chain, a later analysis derived a clonal expansion index from normalized ranks of inferred template counts within each repertoire. A later analysis computed generation probabilities with a VDJ recombination model fitted to out-of-frame rearrangements, and checked the results against IGoR. Hypergeometric tests were used in a later analysis to score TCR-TCR, TCR-HLA and TCR-CMV co-occurrence, with a repertoire-size bias correction applied to the TCR pairs. To estimate false discovery rates, a later analysis permuted the HLA or CMV assignments 20 times. In a later analysis, co-occurring TCRs were grouped using DBSCAN, with TCRdist sequence similarity added in when clustering inside HLA-allele-positive subsets. Repertoires with fewer than 30,000 or more than 120,000 public chains, plus five repertoires with anomalous nucleotide sharing, were excluded from co-occurrence clustering. Held by TCRdb, this immuneACCESS table contains in-frame sequences only and omits some clones. Under half of the omission traces to an unresolved V gene where checked; the cause of the rest is unknown. From that table come the V and J calls and clone size; the DNA was used to work out D and trimming. Present in this sample are approximately 100,000 clones, about three quarters of which were seen just once. The biggest ten clones account for roughly 8.8% of the sample.

This sample is drawn from a study of cytomegalovirus exposure and HLA in healthy donors (dated by TCRdb to about 2017). About the investigation overall: In an earlier analysis of fewer than 750 of the donors, approximately 260 Gb of sequence data and roughly 100 million unique TCR beta sequences from 150 million to 200 million T cells were reported. Around 330 gigabases of sequencing data and around 85 million unique TCR sequences made up an early release that covered 500 to 700 HLA-typed donors. Among the roughly 390 genotyped donors, around 81% belonged to the genetic ancestry cluster associated with self-reported Caucasian donors. The study aimed to test whether signatures of past pathogen exposure could be identified by cataloging public T cell receptors. The study used immunosequencing to profile the T cell repertoires of around 600 subjects and linked those repertoires to cytomegalovirus serostatus. Along with the roughly 610-subject first cohort, a separate validation cohort of approximately 110 different subjects was used. High-throughput TCR immunosequencing, statistical association of individual TCRs with disease status, and machine learning were combined to predict cytomegalovirus infection status. A later analysis re-analyzed previously published TCR beta repertoires from 660 or so donors and added high-resolution HLA genotyping to study TCR occurrence patterns. In the later analysis, no new phenotypic data were used to find candidate immune exposures; instead, reliance was placed on TCR beta sequences and their occurrence across donors. In an earlier analysis of roughly 580 of the donors, high-throughput TCR beta sequencing was used to judge whether each TCR beta V gene segment behaved as functional or pseudogenic. Donor age, sex, ethnicity and CMV serostatus were collected together with the repertoire data. Genome-wide SNP genotypes for about 60% of the roughly 700 donors were used in a later genetic analysis, which treated that subset as a discovery cohort. Every repertoire in the discovery cohort had been generated on one and the same sequencing platform. HLA typing included class I and class II loci at four-digit resolution. The number of donors typed differed by locus, with roughly 620-630 for A, B, C, DRB1 and DQB1, approximately 500 for DQA1, 600 to 610 for DPA1, and some 450 for DPB1. Roughly five DR-DQ haplotypes were handled as single units for association and clustering because linkage in the cohort was strong. Among 398 genotyped donors of the cohort, an average of approximately 220,000 unique TCR beta nucleotide sequences was sequenced per donor, of which about 18% were non-productive. Overall results and qualifications from the work: Immune exposure information for the cohort was limited to CMV serostatus. According to a later analysis, parvovirus B19, influenza, CMV and Epstein-Barr virus appeared linked to several top co-occurrence clusters. Correlated functional status among segregating V segments might reflect linkage disequilibrium, but an unknown experimental factor could not be ruled out. Strong co-occurrence of HLA alleles, especially DR and DQ, made assigning TCR associations to individual alleles difficult. In both the original and validation cohorts, the classifier was reported to diagnose cytomegalovirus status with high specificity and sensitivity. According to a later genetic analysis, donors in an Asian-associated ancestry cluster had fewer N-insertions in productive TCRs than the approximately 700-donor mean. Compared with equally common non-associated chains, HLA-associated TCR beta chains in a later analysis were more clonally expanded and had lower generation probabilities. The earlier analysis of a few hundred of the donors excluded 15 to 20 rarely observed V segments, including chromosome 9 orphons, because counts were too low. Only TCR beta chains were sequenced in this cohort, and the absence of alpha or paired-chain data limited detectable features. A later analysis found that TCR association rates varied across HLA loci, with DRB1 alleles showing the most associated TCRs and HLA-C alleles the fewest. A cluster of highly shared sequence variants was judged likely to represent a technical artifact of the sequencing pipeline. Some IMGT-functional V segments, including TRBV6-2 and TRBV6-3, could not be distinguished by the 87-base-pair reads and were therefore excluded. A few of the identified cytomegalovirus-associated TCR beta chains were confirmed in vitro to be specific for cytomegalovirus antigens. Sequencing depth was assumed to be roughly uniform across donors in the presence/absence analyses, though that assumption may not hold. An association between a missense DCLRE1C variant and V-gene and J-gene trimming of TCR beta chains was found in a later genetic analysis and replicated in an independent cohort. While some public TCRs were present in many individuals, most TCR sequences turned up only very rarely across donors. Because HLA typing was missing for some donors at each locus, association tests included only the typed subset. At a false discovery rate of 0.05, a later analysis linked 16,951 TCR beta sequences to specific HLA alleles. The study listed 150 to 200 TCR beta chains as associated with cytomegalovirus. Most CMV-associated TCR beta chains appeared to be HLA-restricted in a later analysis, and the HLA associations seemed to be driven largely by CMV exposure. A further reported finding was that TCR beta sequences accurately predicted the HLA-A and HLA-B alleles for most subjects in the first cohort. The authors suggested that the approach could potentially be generalized to other disease states and immunological phenotypes. In an earlier analysis of approximately 590 of the donors, most TCR beta V segments appeared in productive rearrangements about 87% or about 30% of the time, broadly matching IMGT annotations.

The CDR3 holds 16 amino acids from the cysteine to the phenylalanine. Just CDR3 DNA is preserved here, 48 bases in frame from base 1. CDR1 and CDR2, looked up from the germline V gene (reference sequence), are SEHNR and FQNEAQ. After removal of 8 bases from V and 1 base from J, the junction retains 10 bases not matched to a gene. The chain is encoded by TRBV7-9 joined to TRBJ2-2, and 7 bases in between align with TRBD1. Specimen: PBMCs. The source is a human donor in good health. The nucleotide sequence reads as follows: TGTGCCAGCCGCTCACAGGGGTCAGGGAACACCGGGGAGCTGTTTTTT. Translated, it reads CASRSQGSGNTGELFF.